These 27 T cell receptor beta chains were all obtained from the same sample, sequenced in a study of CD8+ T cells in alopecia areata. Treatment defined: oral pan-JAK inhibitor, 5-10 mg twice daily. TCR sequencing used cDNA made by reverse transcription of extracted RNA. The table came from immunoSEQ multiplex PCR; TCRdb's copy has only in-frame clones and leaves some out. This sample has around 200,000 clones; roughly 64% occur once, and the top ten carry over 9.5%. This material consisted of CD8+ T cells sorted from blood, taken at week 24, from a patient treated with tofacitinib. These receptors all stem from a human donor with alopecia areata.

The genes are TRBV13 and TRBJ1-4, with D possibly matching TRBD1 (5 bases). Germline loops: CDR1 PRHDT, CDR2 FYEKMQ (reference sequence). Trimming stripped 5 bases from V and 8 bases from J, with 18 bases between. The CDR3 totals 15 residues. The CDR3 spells CASSVTRRVEEKLFF. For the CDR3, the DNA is TGTGCCAGCAGCGTCACGCGCAGGGTGGAGGAAAAACTGTTTTTT.

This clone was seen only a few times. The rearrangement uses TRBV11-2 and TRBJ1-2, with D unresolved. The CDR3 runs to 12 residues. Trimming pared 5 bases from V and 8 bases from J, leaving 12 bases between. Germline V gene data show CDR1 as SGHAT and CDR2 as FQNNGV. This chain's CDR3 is CASSRTYTGYTF. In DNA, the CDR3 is TGTGCCAGCAGCCGGACCTATACGGGCTACACCTTC.

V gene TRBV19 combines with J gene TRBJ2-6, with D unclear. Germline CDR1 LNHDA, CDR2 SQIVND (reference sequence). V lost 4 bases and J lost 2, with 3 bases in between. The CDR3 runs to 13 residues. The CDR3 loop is CASSRPGANVLTF. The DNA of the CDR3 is TGTGCCAGTAGTAGGCCTGGGGCCAACGTCCTGACTTTC.

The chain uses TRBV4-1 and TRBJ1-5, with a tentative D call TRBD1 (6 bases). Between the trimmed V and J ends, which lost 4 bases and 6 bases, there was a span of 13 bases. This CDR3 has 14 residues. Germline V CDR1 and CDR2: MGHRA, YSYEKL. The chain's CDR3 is CASSPTVGGQPQHF. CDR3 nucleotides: TGCGCCAGCAGCCCGACAGTAGGGGGTCAGCCCCAGCATTTT.

CDR3 sequence (DNA): TGTGCCAGCAGCTTCCCCACATACGGGACCGGGGAGCTGTTTTTT. This sequence encodes CASSFPTYGTGELFF. The chain joins TRBV5-6 to TRBJ2-2; D gene uncertain. The CDR3 covers 15 residues. The V gene's germline CDR1 is SGHDT and CDR2 YYEEEE. Trimming cost V 2 bases and J 5 bases, with 13 bases left between them.

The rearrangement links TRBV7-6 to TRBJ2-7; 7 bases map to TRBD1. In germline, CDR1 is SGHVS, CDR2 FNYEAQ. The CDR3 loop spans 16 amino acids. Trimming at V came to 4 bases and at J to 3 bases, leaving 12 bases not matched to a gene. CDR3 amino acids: CASSSRTGGGYYEQYF. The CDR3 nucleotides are TGTGCCAGCAGCTCAAGGACAGGCGGAGGCTACTACGAGCAGTACTTC.

CDR3 coding DNA: TGTGCCAGCGGTCCCCCGAGGAACCAGTACTTC. It encodes CASGPPRNQYF. The chain couples TRBV6-5 to TRBJ2-5; D gene ambiguous. The CDR3 consists of 11 residues. With 8 bases removed from V and 10 bases from J, the gap between germline ends came to 14 bases. CDR1 and CDR2 from the germline V gene are MNHEY and SVGAGI.

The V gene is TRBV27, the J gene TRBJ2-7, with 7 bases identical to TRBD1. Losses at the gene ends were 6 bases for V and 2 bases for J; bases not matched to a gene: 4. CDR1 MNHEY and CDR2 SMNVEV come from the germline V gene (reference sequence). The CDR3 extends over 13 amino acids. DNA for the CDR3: TGTGCCAGCAGCTGGGGGACAGCCTACGAGCAGTACTTC. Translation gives CASSWGTAYEQYF.

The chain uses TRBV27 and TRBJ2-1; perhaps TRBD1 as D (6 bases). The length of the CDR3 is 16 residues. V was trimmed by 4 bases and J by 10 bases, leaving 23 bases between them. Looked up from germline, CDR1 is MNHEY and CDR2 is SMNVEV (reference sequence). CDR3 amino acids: CASSSPGQPIMREQFF. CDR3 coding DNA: TGTGCCAGCAGTTCCCCTGGACAGCCAATAATGAGGGAGCAGTTCTTC.

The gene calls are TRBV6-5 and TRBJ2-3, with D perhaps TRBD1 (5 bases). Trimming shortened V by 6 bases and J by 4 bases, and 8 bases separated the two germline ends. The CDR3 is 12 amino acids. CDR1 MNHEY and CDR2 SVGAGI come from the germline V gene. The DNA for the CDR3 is TGTGCCAGCAGCCAAGGGGCAGATACGCAGTATTTT. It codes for CASSQGADTQYF.

As DNA, the CDR3 is TGCAGCGTCCTGGGACAGGGCCTCGGCGAGCAGTACTTC. Translation: CSVLGQGLGEQYF. The rearrangement links TRBV29-1 to TRBJ2-7, with 9 bases matching TRBD1. The germline V gene encodes CDR1 SQVTM and CDR2 ANQGSEA. This CDR3 is built from 13 residues. Losses at the gene ends were 6 bases for V and 6 bases for J; bases not matched to a gene: 9.

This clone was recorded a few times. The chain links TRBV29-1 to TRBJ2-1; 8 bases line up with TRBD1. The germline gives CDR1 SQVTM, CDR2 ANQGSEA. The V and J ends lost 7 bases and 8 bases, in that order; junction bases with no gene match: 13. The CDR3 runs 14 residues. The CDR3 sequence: CSAIQTGENYEQFF. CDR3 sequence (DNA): TGCAGCGCAATACAGACAGGGGAGAATTATGAGCAGTTCTTC.

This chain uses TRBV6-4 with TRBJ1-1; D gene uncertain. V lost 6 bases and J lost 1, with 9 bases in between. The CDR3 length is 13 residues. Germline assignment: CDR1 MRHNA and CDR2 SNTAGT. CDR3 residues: CASSQYTNTEAFF. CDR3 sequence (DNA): TGTGCCAGCAGCCAGTACACGAACACTGAAGCTTTCTTT.

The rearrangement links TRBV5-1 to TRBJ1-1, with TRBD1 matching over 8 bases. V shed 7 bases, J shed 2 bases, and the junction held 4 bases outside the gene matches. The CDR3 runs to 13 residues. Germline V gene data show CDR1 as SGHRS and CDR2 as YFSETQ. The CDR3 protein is CASGAGGNTEAFF. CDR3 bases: TGCGCCAGCGGTGCAGGGGGCAACACTGAAGCTTTCTTT.

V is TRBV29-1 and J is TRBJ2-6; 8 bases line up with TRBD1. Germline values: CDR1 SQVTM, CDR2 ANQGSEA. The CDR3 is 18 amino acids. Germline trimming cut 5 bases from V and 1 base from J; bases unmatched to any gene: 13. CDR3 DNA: TGCAGCGTTCGGACAGGGAACCCGTTCGGATCTGGGGCCAACGTCCTGACTTTC. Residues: CSVRTGNPFGSGANVLTF.

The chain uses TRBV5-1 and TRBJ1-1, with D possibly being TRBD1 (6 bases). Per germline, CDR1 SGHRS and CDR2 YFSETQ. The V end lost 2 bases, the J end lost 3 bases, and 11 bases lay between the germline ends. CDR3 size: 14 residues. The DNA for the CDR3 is TGCGCCAGCAGCTTTGTCAGGGGAGACACTGAAGCTTTCTTT. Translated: CASSFVRGDTEAFF.

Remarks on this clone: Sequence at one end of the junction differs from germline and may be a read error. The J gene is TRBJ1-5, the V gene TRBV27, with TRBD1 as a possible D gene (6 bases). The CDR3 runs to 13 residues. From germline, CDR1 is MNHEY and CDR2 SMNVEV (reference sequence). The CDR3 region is CASSLRGNQPRHF. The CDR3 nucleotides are TGTGCCAGCAGTTTAAGGGGGAATCAGCCCCGGCATTTT.

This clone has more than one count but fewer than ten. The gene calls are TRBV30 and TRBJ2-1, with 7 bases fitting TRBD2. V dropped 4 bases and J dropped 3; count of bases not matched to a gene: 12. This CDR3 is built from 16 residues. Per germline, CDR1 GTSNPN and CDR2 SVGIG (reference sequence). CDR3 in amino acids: CAWTSGSLNYYNEQFF. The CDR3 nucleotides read TGTGCCTGGACTAGCGGTTCCCTAAATTACTACAATGAGCAGTTCTTC. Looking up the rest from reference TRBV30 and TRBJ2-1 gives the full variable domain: SQTIHQWPATLVQPVGSPLSLECTVEGTSNPNLYWYRQAAGRGLQLLFYSVGIGQISSEVPQNLSASRPQDRQFILSSKKLLLSDSGFYLCAWTSGSLNYYNEQFFGPGTRLTVL.

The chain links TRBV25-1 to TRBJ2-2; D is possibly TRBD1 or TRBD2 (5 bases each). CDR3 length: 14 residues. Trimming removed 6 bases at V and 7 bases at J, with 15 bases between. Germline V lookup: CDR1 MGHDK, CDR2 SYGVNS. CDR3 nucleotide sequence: TGTGCCAGCAGAGCGACCGGGGCGGGCGGGGAGCTGTTTTTT. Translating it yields CASRATGAGGELFF. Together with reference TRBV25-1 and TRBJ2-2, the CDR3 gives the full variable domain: EADIYQTPRYLVIGTGKKITLECSQTMGHDKMYWYQQDPGMELHLIHYSYGVNSTEKGDLSSESTVSRIRTEHFPLTLESARPSHTSQYLCASRATGAGGELFFGEGSRLTVL.

The DNA for the CDR3 is TGCGCCAGCAGCCCCCGCGGAAGTCACCGCGAGCAGTTCTTC. Translation: CASSPRGSHREQFF. The chain joins TRBV4-1 to TRBJ2-1; D ambiguous. The V end lost 4 bases, the J end lost 10 bases, and 17 bases lay between the germline ends. The germline CDR1 and CDR2 sequences are MGHRA and YSYEKL. This CDR3 is 14 amino acids long.

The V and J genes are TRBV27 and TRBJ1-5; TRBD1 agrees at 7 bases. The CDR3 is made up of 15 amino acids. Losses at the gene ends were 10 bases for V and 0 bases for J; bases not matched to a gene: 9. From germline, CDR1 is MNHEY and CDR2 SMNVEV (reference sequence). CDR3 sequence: CATVRDRHSNQPQHF. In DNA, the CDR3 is TGTGCCACCGTCCGGGACAGACATAGCAATCAGCCCCAGCATTTT.

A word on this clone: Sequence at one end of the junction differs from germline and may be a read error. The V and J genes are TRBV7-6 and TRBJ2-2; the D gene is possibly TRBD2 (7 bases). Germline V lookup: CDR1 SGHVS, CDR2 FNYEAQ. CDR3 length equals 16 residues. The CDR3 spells CAGSLGPGGLAGELFF. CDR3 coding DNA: TGTGCCGGCAGCTTAGGTCCCGGGGGGCTGGCCGGGGAGCTGTTTTTT.

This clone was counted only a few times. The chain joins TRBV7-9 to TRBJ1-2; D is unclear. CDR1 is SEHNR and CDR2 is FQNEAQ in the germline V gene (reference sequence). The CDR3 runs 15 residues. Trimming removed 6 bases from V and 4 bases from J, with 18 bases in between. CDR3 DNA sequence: TGTGCCAGCAGTCATGGTCTCAGCGGGAGCTATGGCTACACCTTC. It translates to CASSHGLSGSYGYTF. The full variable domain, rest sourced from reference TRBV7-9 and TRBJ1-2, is DTGVSQNPRHKITKRGQNVTFRCDPISEHNRLYWYRQTLGQGPEFLTYFQNEAQLEKSRLLSDRFSAERPKGSFSTLEIQRTEQGDSAMYLCASSHGLSGSYGYTFGSGTRLTVV.

CDR3 sequence reads: CATSRDLLAGRETQYF. The CDR3 nucleotides are TGTGCCACCAGCAGAGATCTGCTTGCAGGGCGAGAGACCCAGTACTTC. The V gene is TRBV15, the J gene TRBJ2-5, with D tentatively TRBD1 (5 bases). CDR1 and CDR2 (germline): LNHNV, YYDKDF (reference sequence). The ends were cut back, 0 bases at V and 4 bases at J, with 15 bases in the middle. The CDR3 loop spans 16 amino acids.

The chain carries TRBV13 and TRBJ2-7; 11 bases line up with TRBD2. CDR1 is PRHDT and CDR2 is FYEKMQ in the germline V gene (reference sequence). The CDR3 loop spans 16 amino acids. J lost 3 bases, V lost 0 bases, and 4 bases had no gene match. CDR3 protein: CASSLGGTSGYYEQYF. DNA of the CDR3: TGTGCCAGCAGCTTAGGGGGGACTAGCGGATACTACGAGCAGTACTTC. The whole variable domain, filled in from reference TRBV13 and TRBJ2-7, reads AAGVIQSPRHLIKEKRETATLKCYPIPRHDTVYWYQQGPGQDPQFLISFYEKMQSDKGSIPDRFSAQQFSDYHSELNMSSLELGDSALYFCASSLGGTSGYYEQYFGPGTRLTVT.

Written as DNA, the CDR3 is TGTGCCAGCAGTTTAAGGCGACTAGCGGGGGGGCTCGAGCAGTACTTC. It yields the protein CASSLRRLAGGLEQYF. The chain combines TRBV27 with TRBJ2-7; 14 nucleotides match TRBD2. Looked up from germline, CDR1 is MNHEY and CDR2 is SMNVEV (reference sequence). V gave up 2 bases and J gave up 6 bases; unmatched junction bases: 6. The CDR3 has 16 amino acids.

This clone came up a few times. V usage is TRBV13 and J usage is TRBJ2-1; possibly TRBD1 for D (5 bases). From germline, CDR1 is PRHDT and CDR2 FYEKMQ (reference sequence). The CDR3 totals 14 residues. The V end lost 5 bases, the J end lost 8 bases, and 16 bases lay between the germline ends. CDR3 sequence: CASSPPAGRDEQFF. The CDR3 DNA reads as TGTGCCAGCAGCCCACCGGCAGGGCGCGATGAGCAGTTCTTC.